Presented here are 23 T cell receptor beta chains from one specimen sequenced in a study of CD8+ T cells in alopecia areata. Extracted from the samples, RNA was reverse transcribed into cDNA to serve as the sequencing template. Repertoires were generated with immunoSEQ multiplex PCR, while TCRdb's copy carries only in-frame clones and drops some. The repertoire includes 90,000 to 120,000 clones, 84% of them detected once, and over 20% sits in the top ten. Treatment reported: oral pan-JAK inhibitor, 5-10 mg twice daily. The sample in question was CD8+ T cells sorted from blood, obtained at week 24, from a patient treated with tofacitinib. The source of these receptors is a human donor with alopecia areata.

The chain employs TRBV7-8 and TRBJ2-5; D is ambiguous. Germline assignment: CDR1 SGHVS and CDR2 FQNEAQ. The CDR3 runs to 19 residues. Trimming took off 1 base at V and 4 bases at J, with 25 bases between the two ends. The CDR3 sequence is CASSLEVLSSSALTETQYF. CDR3 in DNA: TGTGCCAGCAGCTTAGAAGTACTTAGTTCGAGTGCGCTTACAGAGACCCAGTACTTC. Looking up the rest from reference TRBV7-8 and TRBJ2-5 gives the full variable domain: GAGVSQSPRYKVAKRGQDVALRCDPISGHVSLFWYQQALGQGPEFLTYFQNEAQLDKSGLPSDRFFAERPEGSVSTLKIQRTQQEDSAVYLCASSLEVLSSSALTETQYFGPGTRLLVL.

This clone appeared a few times. The rearrangement joins TRBV5-1 to TRBJ2-5; 10 nucleotides line up with TRBD2. Germline CDR1 SGHRS, CDR2 YFSETQ. This CDR3 contains 16 residues. V trimming: 4 bases; J trimming: 1 base; junction bases outside the gene matches: 7. CDR3 coding DNA: TGCGCCAGCAGCCCCTTAGCGGGGGGTATCCAAGAGACCCAGTACTTC. It translates to CASSPLAGGIQETQYF.

This clone has just one count. The genes are TRBV6-1 and TRBJ2-2, with D possibly matching TRBD2 (5 bases). V shed 2 bases and J shed 5 bases, with 6 bases lying between them. Looked up from germline, CDR1 is MNHNS and CDR2 is SASEGT. The CDR3 sequence is 13 residues long. The CDR3 DNA follows: TGTGCCAGCAGTGAAAGGGAGACCGGGGAGCTGTTTTTT. This codes for CASSERETGELFF.

The CDR3 coding sequence is TGTGCCAGTAGTATAGATCGAGCGTCAGTTAATCAGCCCCAGCATTTT. Residues: CASSIDRASVNQPQHF. The V gene is TRBV19, the J gene TRBJ1-5, with D unclear. This CDR3 is 16 amino acids long. V lost 0 bases to trimming and J lost 4 bases, with 13 bases between them. Germline values: CDR1 LNHDA, CDR2 SQIVND (reference sequence).

The V call is TRBV4-2, the J call TRBJ2-7; TRBD2 aligns across 9 bases. Germline CDR1 is LGHNA and CDR2 is YNFKEQ. V was pared by 6 bases and J by 2 bases, with 5 bases of the junction left unmatched. The CDR3 loop spans 14 amino acids. Here the CDR3 reads CASRVAGDTYEQYF. Here the CDR3 DNA reads TGTGCCAGCAGGGTAGCGGGGGATACCTACGAGCAGTACTTC.

The V call is TRBV27, the J call TRBJ2-7, with D tentatively TRBD1 or TRBD2 (6 bases each). V was shortened by 0 bases and J by 7 bases, with 10 bases between the two germline ends. The germline gives CDR1 MNHEY, CDR2 SMNVEV (reference sequence). The CDR3 runs 13 residues. The CDR3 DNA follows: TGTGCCAGCAGTTTATCGATAGGGGGGGAGCAGTACTTC. It specifies CASSLSIGGEQYF.

Comments on this clone: This specimen includes other DNA sequences encoding the same CDR3. The chain has TRBV29-1 and TRBJ1-1, with D unresolved. Trimming took 4 bases from V and 1 from J, leaving 7 bases between them. Germline V gene sequence: CDR1 SQVTM, CDR2 ANQGSEA. This CDR3 is 12 amino acids long. DNA for the CDR3: TGCAGCGTTGTGGGAGGGAACACTGAAGCTTTCTTT. Its protein product is CSVVGGNTEAFF.

This chain connects TRBV7-6 to TRBJ2-2; TRBD2 aligns across 9 bases. The CDR3 consists of 13 residues. Per the germline V gene, CDR1 is SGHVS and CDR2 is FNYEAQ. V lost 8 bases to trimming and J lost 5 bases; unmatched junction nucleotides: 3. The CDR3 DNA reads as TGTGCCAGCGAGCGGGGGGCTACCGGGGAGCTGTTTTTT. This codes for CASERGATGELFF.

The chain joins TRBV11-2 to TRBJ2-3, with D possibly being TRBD1 (6 bases). The germline V gene encodes CDR1 SGHAT and CDR2 FQNNGV. V lost 0 bases and J lost 3, with 16 bases in between. CDR3 length: 17 amino acids. The CDR3 region is CASSLELGQGWTDTQYF. DNA for the CDR3: TGTGCCAGCAGCTTAGAACTTGGGCAGGGGTGGACAGATACGCAGTATTTT.

This rearrangement joins TRBV5-4 to TRBJ1-5, with D tentatively TRBD1 (6 bases). The germline CDR1 and CDR2 sequences are SGHNT and YYREEE (reference sequence). V lost 4 bases and J 0 bases, leaving 17 bases between the germline ends. The CDR3 consists of 17 residues. CDR3 DNA sequence: TGTGCCAGCAGCAGAAAGGACAGCCGCAATAGCAATCAGCCCCAGCATTTT. Its translation is CASSRKDSRNSNQPQHF.

The rearrangement uses TRBV6-1 and TRBJ2-6; D not certain. Germline V gene data show CDR1 as MNHNS and CDR2 as SASEGT. CDR3 length: 13 residues. Trimming left V 3 bases short and J 1 base short, with 1 base between. The CDR3 region is CASSESGANVLTF. Written as DNA, the CDR3 is TGTGCCAGCAGTGAGTCTGGGGCCAACGTCCTGACTTTC.

This clone was found a few times. The chain employs TRBV5-1 and TRBJ1-1; TRBD1 agrees at 8 bases. V was pared by 0 bases and J by 9 bases, with 7 bases of the junction left unmatched. Germline lookup yields CDR1 SGHRS and CDR2 YFSETQ. This CDR3 is built from 14 residues. This CDR3 is CASSLEWAGGQAFF. The CDR3, as DNA: TGCGCCAGCAGCTTGGAGTGGGCAGGGGGCCAAGCTTTCTTT.

This chain links TRBV18 with TRBJ2-5; no firm D call. The V end was cut by 0 bases, the J end by 3 bases, with 5 bases between. Per the germline V gene, CDR1 is KGHSH and CDR2 is LQKENI. The CDR3 totals 13 residues. Here the CDR3 DNA reads TGTGCCAGCTCACCACCGCTAGAAGAGACCCAGTACTTC. Translation: CASSPPLEETQYF.

V and J are TRBV7-8 and TRBJ2-4, with 8 bases that match TRBD2. Trimming cost V 1 base and J 2 bases; bases outside gene matches: 10. The CDR3 covers 18 residues. Germline-derived CDR1 and CDR2 are SGHVS and FQNEAQ. DNA for the CDR3: TGTGCCAGCAGCTTAGTTGGTTTTCTAGCGGGTTCCAAAAACATTCAGTACTTC. Protein sequence: CASSLVGFLAGSKNIQYF.

This rearrangement joins TRBV11-2 to TRBJ2-3; the D gene is possibly TRBD2 (5 bases). Germline CDR1 is SGHAT and CDR2 is FQNNGV. The CDR3 runs 15 residues. The V end was cut by 5 bases, the J end by 0 bases, with 12 bases between. The CDR3 reads CASSPSGPSTDTQYF. DNA for the CDR3: TGTGCCAGCAGCCCAAGCGGCCCTAGCACAGATACGCAGTATTTT.

In this sample, this clone turned up once. The chain couples TRBV7-8 to TRBJ2-7; D may be TRBD1 (6 bases). The V gene's germline CDR1 is SGHVS and CDR2 FQNEAQ. The CDR3 is 14 amino acids. Trimming removed 4 bases from V and 0 bases from J, with 10 bases in between. The CDR3 region has the DNA TGTGCCAGCAGCTCCGACAGGAGCTCCTACGAGCAGTACTTC. Amino acid sequence: CASSSDRSSYEQYF.

The chain carries TRBV2 and TRBJ2-4; the D gene is possibly TRBD1 (6 bases). The V and J ends lost 6 bases and 0 bases respectively, with 15 bases between them. This CDR3 is 16 amino acids long. Germline assignment: CDR1 SNHLY and CDR2 FYNNEI. CDR3 nucleotides: TGTGCCAGCAGACTCAGACAGGACCTAGCCAAAAACATTCAGTACTTC. Translated, it gives CASRLRQDLAKNIQYF.

The chain employs TRBV7-8 and TRBJ2-1; 7 nucleotides agree with TRBD2. V was pared by 7 bases and J by 0 bases, with 6 bases of the junction left unmatched. Per the germline V gene, CDR1 is SGHVS and CDR2 is FQNEAQ. The CDR3 sequence is 15 residues long. The CDR3 here is CASIERGSSYNEQFF. The CDR3 region has the DNA TGTGCCAGCATCGAGCGGGGAAGCTCCTACAATGAGCAGTTCTTC.

The V and J genes are TRBV7-9 and TRBJ1-1; D uncertain. Germline CDR1 is SEHNR and CDR2 is FQNEAQ (reference sequence). The CDR3 is 12 residues long. Trimming cost V 1 base and J 1 base, with 1 base left between them. The CDR3: CASSLENTEAFF. Written as DNA, the CDR3 is TGTGCCAGCAGCTTAGAGAACACTGAAGCTTTCTTT.

This chain's CDR3 is CASKDPGQGVYEQYF. DNA for the CDR3: TGTGCCAGCAAAGACCCGGGACAGGGGGTCTACGAGCAGTACTTC. This sequence joins TRBV27 and TRBJ2-5; 11 bases are shared with TRBD1. The DNA end is a closer match to TRBJ2-7, so the J assignment may be wrong. The CDR3 consists of 15 residues. CDR1 is MNHEY, CDR2 SMNVEV, per germline (reference sequence).

The rearrangement links TRBV9 to TRBJ2-3, with 7 positions matching TRBD1. J lost 2 bases, V lost 4 bases, and 7 bases had no gene match. The CDR3 covers 15 residues. Germline-derived CDR1 and CDR2 are SGDLS and YYNGEE. DNA for the CDR3: TGTGCCAGCAGCCCTGGGACAGTCGACACAGATACGCAGTATTTT. Translation: CASSPGTVDTDTQYF.

The chain couples TRBV7-9 to TRBJ2-3; TRBD2 aligns across 7 bases. V shed 4 bases, J shed 0 bases, and the junction held 7 bases outside the gene matches. The CDR3 has 16 amino acids. Per the germline V gene, CDR1 is SEHNR and CDR2 is FQNEAQ (reference sequence). CDR3 sequence: CASSSRGVTSTDTQYF. The CDR3 bases are TGTGCCAGCAGCTCCCGGGGGGTTACTAGCACAGATACGCAGTATTTT.

The chain has TRBV29-1 and TRBJ2-3; 10 bases align to TRBD2. The germline CDR1 and CDR2 sequences are SQVTM and ANQGSEA. After removal of 6 bases from V and 3 bases from J, the junction contained 6 bases not matched to a gene. The CDR3 consists of 14 residues. This CDR3 reads CSVYGLADTDTQYF. CDR3 sequence (DNA): TGCAGCGTCTATGGACTAGCGGATACAGATACGCAGTATTTT.